What follows are 9 T cell receptor beta chains derived from one specimen sequenced in a study of cytomegalovirus exposure and HLA in healthy donors. 13 Jbeta primers and 60 Vbeta primers were used for the PCR. TCRdb keeps only in-frame clones here, not all; method: immunoSEQ multiplex PCR. In the table there are 45,000 to 65,000 clones, 82% of which are singletons. The sample consisted of PBMCs. Every receptor here comes from a woman aged 18-29 years in good health and CMV-seronegative.

The V call is TRBV4-2, the J call TRBJ2-7, with D perhaps matching TRBD1 (6 bases). Trimming removed 0 bases from V and 0 bases from J, with 12 bases in between. This CDR3 contains 16 residues. CDR1 is LGHNA and CDR2 is YNFKEQ in the germline V gene. DNA of the CDR3: TGTGCCAGCAGCCAAGATTTAGGGGACAACTCCTACGAGCAGTACTTC. Protein sequence: CASSQDLGDNSYEQYF.

V is TRBV11-3 and J is TRBJ2-7, with D maybe TRBD2 (7 bases). In germline, CDR1 is SGHNT, CDR2 YENEEA. The CDR3 is made up of 14 amino acids. Trimming cost V 5 bases and J 2 bases, with 13 bases left between them. CDR3 DNA: TGTGCCAGCAGCAAAACAGGGACTACCTACGAGCAGTACTTC. Residues: CASSKTGTTYEQYF.

The chain is built from TRBV28 and TRBJ2-3, with D possibly being TRBD1 (6 bases). Looked up from germline, CDR1 is MDHEN and CDR2 is SYDVKM. The CDR3 runs to 13 residues. V was cut by 6 bases and J by 5 bases, with 12 bases left in between. As DNA, the CDR3 is TGTGCCAGCAGAAACTTACAGGGAGATACGCAGTATTTT. Translation: CASRNLQGDTQYF.

The gene calls are TRBV2 and TRBJ1-4; 7 bases are shared with TRBD1. The V gene's germline CDR1 is SNHLY and CDR2 FYNNEI. CDR3 length: 15 amino acids. With 6 bases clipped from V and 4 bases from J, the junction kept 8 bases outside the gene matches. The CDR3, as DNA: TGTGCCAGCAGGACCGACAGGGAACTTAATGAAAAACTGTTTTTT. Its protein is CASRTDRELNEKLFF.

The V call is TRBV7-3, the J call TRBJ1-5, with a tentative D call TRBD1 (5 bases). Germline V gene lookup returns CDR1 SGHTA and CDR2 FQGTGA. V dropped 5 bases and J dropped 7 bases, with 18 bases sitting between them. The CDR3 sequence is 15 residues long. DNA for the CDR3: TGTGCCAGCAGCCCTCATCCGGGGGTCGGGCAGCCCCAGCATTTT. This encodes CASSPHPGVGQPQHF.

On this clone itself: One junction end does not reproduce the germline sequence, and a read error may be involved. This chain uses TRBV5-6 with TRBJ2-4, with D possibly being TRBD2 (5 bases). From germline, CDR1 is SGHDT and CDR2 YYEEEE. CDR3 size: 15 residues. This chain's CDR3 is CASSLGVGRGNSQYF. In DNA, the CDR3 is TGTGCCAGCAGCTTGGGAGTGGGCCGGGGAAACAGTCAGTACTTC. Full variable domain (outside the CDR3, taken from reference TRBV5-6 and TRBJ2-4): DAGVTQSPTHLIKTRGQQVTLRCSPKSGHDTVSWYQQALGQGPQFIFQYYEEEERQRGNFPDRFSGHQFPNYSSELNVNALLLGDSALYLCASSLGVGRGNSQYFGAGTRLSVL.

The chain joins TRBV7-3 to TRBJ1-2; D unresolved. The CDR3 has 13 amino acids. The V end was cut by 2 bases, the J end by 8 bases, with 12 bases between. Germline V gene lookup returns CDR1 SGHTA and CDR2 FQGTGA. The CDR3 bases are TGTGCCAGCAGCTTAGAGGGCCGGCGAGGCTACACCTTC. It is translated as CASSLEGRRGYTF.

The chain recombines TRBV6-1 with TRBJ1-5; weak D call: TRBD1 (5 bases). The CDR3 consists of 15 residues. V was pared by 7 bases and J by 4 bases, with 17 bases between. The V gene's germline CDR1 is MNHNS and CDR2 SASEGT. In nucleotides, the CDR3 is TGTGCCAGCATCCCCCTGCGGGGGGGGAATCAGCCCCAGCATTTT. This gives the protein CASIPLRGGNQPQHF.

This clone was seen only once. The chain couples TRBV16 to TRBJ1-2; D ambiguous. The CDR3 length is 12 residues. CDR1 is KGHSY and CDR2 is FQNENV in the germline V gene. Trimming removed 5 bases from V and 5 bases from J, with 9 bases in between. The CDR3 DNA follows: TGTGCCAGCAGCGAGGCAGATTATGGCTACACCTTC. Residues: CASSEADYGYTF. Drawing the rest from reference TRBV16 and TRBJ1-2, the complete variable domain is GEEVAQTPKHLVRGEGQKAKLYCAPIKGHSYVFWYQQVLKNEFKFLISFQNENVFDETGMPKERFSAKCLPNSPCSLEIQATKLEDSAVYFCASSEADYGYTFGSGTRLTVV.